The 28 T cell receptor beta chains listed next were all sequenced from one sample in a study of beta chain features in type 1 diabetes. Notes on the study in general: Within each of all four CD4+ subsets, Type 1 diabetes patients had TCRB CDR3s that were moderately but significantly shorter.

No antigen is known for these receptors. Every isolated RNA sample was fully reverse transcribed, so sequencing captured expressed TCRB transcripts. Generated by immunoSEQ multiplex PCR, the TCRdb table keeps only in-frame clones and is missing some. The table has about 370,000 clones, 8.5% to 10% seen once. Sequenced sample: central memory CD4+ T cells from blood. These receptors were collected from a man aged 30 to 45 with type 1 diabetes.

V and J are TRBV30 and TRBJ2-1, with TRBD1 matching over 8 bases. Germline V gene data show CDR1 as GTSNPN and CDR2 as SVGIG (reference sequence). The CDR3 covers 16 residues. Losses at the gene ends were 0 bases for V and 4 bases for J; bases not matched to a gene: 8. CDR3 sequence: CAWSVRGQGAYNEQFF. CDR3 nucleotides: TGTGCCTGGAGTGTCAGAGGGCAGGGGGCTTACAATGAGCAGTTCTTC.

This clone was found a few times. V is TRBV5-1 and J is TRBJ2-3; the match to TRBD1 covers 7 bases. The CDR3 is 16 residues long. Trimming took 4 bases from V and 0 from J; bases not matched to a gene: 8. CDR1 and CDR2 from the germline V gene are SGHRS and YFSETQ. The CDR3 spells CASSAQGGSSTDTQYF. The CDR3 nucleotides read TGCGCCAGCAGCGCCCAAGGGGGCTCTAGCACAGATACGCAGTATTTT.

The chain joins TRBV29-1 to TRBJ2-1; maybe TRBD1 (6 bases). Germline CDR1 is SQVTM and CDR2 is ANQGSEA. CDR3 length: 11 amino acids. Trimming removed 8 bases from V and 12 bases from J, with 17 bases in between. CDR3 protein: CSLIEGEVQFF. For the CDR3, the DNA is TGCAGCTTAATCGAGGGGGAAGTGCAGTTCTTC.

The chain joins TRBV6-6 to TRBJ1-1; D is perhaps TRBD1 (6 bases). V shed 6 bases and J shed 2 bases, with 10 bases lying between them. The CDR3 is 13 amino acids. CDR1 is MNHNY, CDR2 SVGAGI, per germline (reference sequence). This CDR3 reads CASSGQLNTEAFF. DNA of the CDR3: TGTGCCAGCAGCGGACAGCTAAACACTGAAGCTTTCTTT.

This clone appeared a few times. This sequence joins TRBV5-1 and TRBJ2-7; D is uncertain. This CDR3 is 14 amino acids long. The V end lost 3 bases, the J end lost 2 bases, and 12 bases lay between the germline ends. From germline, CDR1 is SGHRS and CDR2 YFSETQ. Written as DNA, the CDR3 is TGCGCCAGCAGCTCGCCGGAACTGGCCTACGAGCAGTACTTC. Encoded protein: CASSSPELAYEQYF.

This chain joins TRBV7-2 and TRBJ2-5; 8 nucleotides agree with TRBD2. In germline, CDR1 is SGHTA, CDR2 FQGNSA. This CDR3 contains 15 residues. V lost 5 bases to trimming and J lost 2 bases; unmatched junction nucleotides: 7. The CDR3 coding sequence is TGTGCCAGCAGCCTCTCTAGCGGGCCGCAAGAGACCCAGTACTTC. Translation: CASSLSSGPQETQYF.

There are a few counts of this clone. The chain combines TRBV7-3 with TRBJ2-1, with 11 bases that match TRBD2. The trim removed 3 bases at V and 7 bases at J, leaving 5 bases unmatched. CDR3 length: 15 amino acids. Germline CDR1 reads SGHTA; CDR2 reads FQGTGA. In DNA, the CDR3 is TGTGCCAGCAGCTTGCGACTAGCGGGAAGGAATGAGCAGTTCTTC. It is translated as CASSLRLAGRNEQFF. The full variable domain, completed using reference TRBV7-3 and TRBJ2-1, is GAGVSQTPSNKVTEKGKYVELRCDPISGHTALYWYRQSLGQGPEFLIYFQGTGAADDSGLPNDRFFAVRPEGSVSTLKIQRTERGDSAVYLCASSLRLAGRNEQFFGPGTRLTVL.

This clone was picked up a small number of times. The J gene is TRBJ2-1, the V gene TRBV7-9; possibly TRBD1 for D (5 bases). V was trimmed by 4 bases and J by 6 bases, leaving 10 bases between them. The CDR3 has 13 amino acids. Germline loops: CDR1 SEHNR, CDR2 FQNEAQ (reference sequence). The CDR3 DNA follows: TGTGCCAGCAGCTCCCTAAGGGGCAATGAGCAGTTCTTC. Its protein product is CASSSLRGNEQFF.

V gene TRBV19 combines with J gene TRBJ1-2; D gene uncertain. V was pared by 5 bases and J by 6 bases, with 19 bases between. Germline CDR1 is LNHDA and CDR2 is SQIVND (reference sequence). The CDR3 runs 15 residues. CDR3 region: CASSRSIAISNGYTF. The CDR3 nucleotides are TGTGCCAGTAGTCGAAGTATTGCGATTTCCAATGGCTACACCTTC.

The rearrangement joins TRBV28 to TRBJ1-2, with 8 bases that match TRBD1. The junction had 6 bases not matched to a gene; V was cut back by 5 bases and J by 7 bases. Per germline, CDR1 MDHEN and CDR2 SYDVKM. The length of the CDR3 is 13 residues. The DNA of the CDR3 is TGTGCCAGCAGTCCGGGGACAGGTCCTGGCTACACCTTC. As protein: CASSPGTGPGYTF.

This chain connects TRBV28 to TRBJ2-7; maybe TRBD2 (5 bases). The CDR3 has 13 residues. Germline loops: CDR1 MDHEN, CDR2 SYDVKM. Trimming removed 6 bases from V and 1 base from J, with 10 bases in between. The CDR3 DNA reads as TGTGCCAGCAGGTCCGGGATTTCCTACGAGCAGTACTTC. Its protein product is CASRSGISYEQYF.

This clone was found a few times. The chain is built from TRBV2 and TRBJ2-2; 9 bases agree with TRBD2. In germline, CDR1 is SNHLY, CDR2 FYNNEI. The CDR3 consists of 15 residues. The V segment lost 8 bases and the J segment 4 bases; nucleotides outside the gene matches: 8. Written as DNA, the CDR3 is TGTGCCAGCGACCCGGGACTAGCAGCCACCGGGGAGCTGTTTTTT. Protein product: CASDPGLAATGELFF.

The chain couples TRBV9 to TRBJ1-4, with TRBD1 matching 8 bases. The CDR3 sequence is 16 residues long. Losses at the gene ends were 4 bases for V and 4 bases for J; bases not matched to a gene: 9. Per the germline V gene, CDR1 is SGDLS and CDR2 is YYNGEE. CDR3 sequence: CASSPRGQVNNEKLFF. CDR3 nucleotide sequence: TGTGCCAGCAGCCCTAGGGGACAGGTGAATAATGAAAAACTGTTTTTT. The complete variable domain, with remaining parts taken from reference TRBV9 and TRBJ1-4, reads DSGVTQTPKHLITATGQRVTLRCSPRSGDLSVYWYQQSLDQGLQFLIQYYNGEERAKGNILERFSAQQFPDLHSELNLSSLELGDSALYFCASSPRGQVNNEKLFFGSGTQLSVL.

The chain uses TRBV6-5 and TRBJ1-1; D not resolved. Trimming shortened V by 6 bases and J by 2 bases, and 10 bases separated the two germline ends. Germline lookup yields CDR1 MNHEY and CDR2 SVGAGI. This CDR3 region has 13 residues. The CDR3: CASRIPANTEAFF. DNA for the CDR3: TGTGCCAGCAGGATTCCAGCCAACACTGAAGCTTTCTTT.

This clone was detected many times. The gene calls are TRBV18 and TRBJ1-2; D is unclear. The CDR3 totals 13 residues. V was shortened by 2 bases and J by 8 bases, with 12 bases between the two germline ends. Germline V gene data show CDR1 as KGHSH and CDR2 as LQKENI. The CDR3 loop reads CASSPTKEYGYTF. CDR3 bases: TGTGCCAGCTCACCAACTAAAGAGTACGGCTACACCTTC.

This clone was detected only a few times. The V call is TRBV5-4, the J call TRBJ2-5, with 8 bases lining up with TRBD1. The CDR3 is made up of 14 amino acids. V was pared by 4 bases and J by 4 bases, with 6 bases of the junction left unmatched. The germline V gene has CDR1 SGHNT and CDR2 YYREEE (reference sequence). CDR3 nucleotides: TGTGCCAGCAGCCTGAAACAGGGGGGAGAGACCCAGTACTTC. Amino acid sequence: CASSLKQGGETQYF.

In its sample, this clone was seen many times. The same CDR3 can be traced to other DNA sequences in this sample. The chain is built from TRBV5-1 and TRBJ1-1; 9 nucleotides agree with TRBD1. Trimming took 5 bases from V and 4 from J; bases not matched to a gene: 6. The CDR3 length is 14 residues. Germline-derived CDR1 and CDR2 are SGHRS and YFSETQ. This CDR3 is CASSEGQGGTEAFF. The CDR3 DNA follows: TGCGCCAGCAGTGAGGGACAGGGTGGCACTGAAGCTTTCTTT.

This clone was picked up a small number of times. J is TRBJ1-4 and V is TRBV30; TRBD1 matches at 9 bases. CDR1 is GTSNPN and CDR2 is SVGIG in the germline V gene (reference sequence). The V and J ends lost 2 bases and 7 bases, in that order; junction bases with no gene match: 8. The CDR3 is made up of 15 amino acids. The CDR3 DNA follows: TGTGCCTGGAGTCCGGGACAGGGATCTCGTGAAAAACTGTTTTTT. Protein sequence: CAWSPGQGSREKLFF.

This clone was detected many times. This chain uses TRBV28 with TRBJ2-1; 10 positions agree with TRBD2. The CDR3 contains 15 residues. V trimming: 8 bases; J trimming: 6 bases; junction bases outside the gene matches: 10. CDR1 is MDHEN, CDR2 SYDVKM, per germline. In DNA form, the CDR3 reads TGTGCCAGCGCCTCTCTAGCGGGAGCTGGCAATGAGCAGTTCTTC. Encoded protein: CASASLAGAGNEQFF.

The sample holds many counts of this clone. The J gene is TRBJ2-5, the V gene TRBV4-1; D uncertain. CDR1 and CDR2 from the germline V gene are MGHRA and YSYEKL. The CDR3 is 12 amino acids. Between the trimmed V and J ends, which lost 0 bases and 2 bases, there was a span of 1 base. DNA for the CDR3: TGCGCCAGCAGCCAAGATCAAGAGACCCAGTACTTC. Its translation is CASSQDQETQYF.

This clone was observed a handful of times. The chain is built from TRBV2 and TRBJ1-5; no clear D. Per the germline V gene, CDR1 is SNHLY and CDR2 is FYNNEI. V lost 3 bases to trimming and J lost 3 bases, with 9 bases between them. This CDR3 region has 14 residues. CDR3: CASSERLPNQPQHF. CDR3 bases: TGTGCCAGCAGTGAGAGGCTCCCCAATCAGCCCCAGCATTTT.

V usage is TRBV5-1 and J usage is TRBJ2-5, with 13 bases lining up with TRBD2. J gave up 6 bases and V 4 bases, and 9 bases lay outside the gene matches. From germline, CDR1 is SGHRS and CDR2 YFSETQ. The CDR3 runs to 16 residues. The CDR3 region has the DNA TGCGCCAGCAGCCCACGTGGACTAGCGGGAGTTCAGACCCAGTACTTC. Translating it yields CASSPRGLAGVQTQYF.

The V call is TRBV11-3, the J call TRBJ1-1, with D maybe TRBD1 (5 bases). The CDR3 runs 15 residues. Trimming cost V 5 bases and J 0 bases, with 13 bases left between them. Germline V gene lookup returns CDR1 SGHNT and CDR2 YENEEA. CDR3: CASSPRQFLNTEAFF. The CDR3 DNA is TGTGCCAGCAGCCCCAGACAGTTTCTGAACACTGAAGCTTTCTTT.

The table lists this clone with a few counts. J is TRBJ2-3 and V is TRBV6-1, with D uncertain. CDR1 MNHNS and CDR2 SASEGT come from the germline V gene. The CDR3 length is 11 residues. The V and J ends lost 2 bases and 7 bases respectively, with 4 bases between them. CDR3 region: CASSEIYTQYF. The CDR3 bases are TGTGCCAGCAGTGAAATTTATACGCAGTATTTT.

This clone was counted between two and nine times. V and J are TRBV10-3 and TRBJ2-1, with D tentatively TRBD1 (5 bases). V lost 6 bases and J 8 bases, leaving 11 bases between the germline ends. The CDR3 sequence is 12 residues long. Germline-derived CDR1 and CDR2 are ENHRY and SYGVKD. The CDR3 sequence is CAIRDTLDEQFF. The CDR3 DNA sequence: TGTGCCATCAGGGACACCCTCGATGAGCAGTTCTTC.

At least ten counts were recorded for this clone. The J gene is TRBJ2-7, the V gene TRBV7-9; 7 positions agree with TRBD2. Germline V gene sequence: CDR1 SEHNR, CDR2 FQNEAQ (reference sequence). The CDR3 is 15 amino acids. Unmatched junction bases numbered 8, after V lost 6 bases and J lost 0 bases. The CDR3 protein is CASSIRDYSSYEQYF. In DNA form, the CDR3 reads TGTGCCAGCAGTATCCGGGACTACAGCTCCTACGAGCAGTACTTC. Based on the CDR3 plus reference TRBV7-9 and TRBJ2-7, the full variable domain is DTGVSQNPRHKITKRGQNVTFRCDPISEHNRLYWYRQTLGQGPEFLTYFQNEAQLEKSRLLSDRFSAERPKGSFSTLEIQRTEQGDSAMYLCASSIRDYSSYEQYFGPGTRLTVT.

This rearrangement joins TRBV29-1 to TRBJ1-1; tentative D call: TRBD1 (5 bases). V was pared by 3 bases and J by 3 bases, with 11 bases between. In germline, CDR1 is SQVTM, CDR2 ANQGSEA. CDR3 length: 13 amino acids. CDR3 loop: CSVDIRVDTEAFF. CDR3 in DNA: TGCAGCGTTGATATCAGGGTGGACACTGAAGCTTTCTTT.

This clone has only a few counts. Other DNA sequences in this sample translate to the same CDR3. This chain joins TRBV29-1 and TRBJ2-5, with D tentatively TRBD1 (6 bases). Germline CDR1 SQVTM, CDR2 ANQGSEA. V was pared by 7 bases and J by 2 bases, with 17 bases between. The CDR3 is 14 amino acids. CDR3 amino acids: CSGALPGHQETQYF. The CDR3 region has the DNA TGCAGCGGGGCGCTTCCGGGACATCAAGAGACCCAGTACTTC. Complete variable domain (other parts from reference TRBV29-1 and TRBJ2-5): SAVISQKPSRDICQRGTSLTIQCQVDSQVTMMFWYRQQPGQSLTLIATANQGSEATYESGFVIDKFPISRPNLTFSTLTVSNMSPEDSSIYLCSGALPGHQETQYFGPGTRLLVL.